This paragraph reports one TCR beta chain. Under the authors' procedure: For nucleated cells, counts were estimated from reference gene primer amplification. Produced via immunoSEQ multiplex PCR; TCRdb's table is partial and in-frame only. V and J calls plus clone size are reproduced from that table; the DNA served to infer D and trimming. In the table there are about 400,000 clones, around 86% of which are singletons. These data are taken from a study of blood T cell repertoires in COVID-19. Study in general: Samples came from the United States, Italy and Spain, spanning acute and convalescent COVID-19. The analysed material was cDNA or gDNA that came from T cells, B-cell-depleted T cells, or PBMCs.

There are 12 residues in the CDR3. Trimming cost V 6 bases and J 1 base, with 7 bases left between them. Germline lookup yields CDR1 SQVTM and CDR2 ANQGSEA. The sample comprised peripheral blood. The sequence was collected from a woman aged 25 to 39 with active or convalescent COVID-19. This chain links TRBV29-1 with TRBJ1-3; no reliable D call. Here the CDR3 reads CSVRESGNTIYF. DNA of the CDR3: TGCAGCGTGAGAGAATCTGGAAACACCATATATTTT.